This T cell receptor (beta chain) was sequenced in a study of cytomegalovirus exposure and HLA in healthy donors. Study-level points and caveats: Confirmation was obtained in vitro that a few CMV-associated chains are specific for CMV antigens. Clonal expansion, a later analysis showed, was greater in HLA-associated TCR beta chains than in equally common others. Common viral pathogens (according to a later analysis) appeared linked to several of the most significant clusters.

PCR primers comprised 60 Vbeta and 13 Jbeta primers. In the original workflow: Unique TCR beta chains totaled roughly 79 million in a later count, with approximately 11 million of them shared. Clones were sequenced by immunoSEQ multiplex PCR, and TCRdb holds only the in-frame ones, with some missing. V and J calls and clone size are as listed in that table; D and trimming were resolved from the DNA. This repertoire shows 100,000 or so clones, about three fifths found once; its top ten account for 4% to 5.5%. Worth noting for this clone: What it binds is not known.

This CDR3 region has 16 residues. Germline trimming cut 4 bases from V and 5 bases from J; bases unmatched to any gene: 8. Germline values: CDR1 SGHKS, CDR2 YYEKEE (reference sequence). The chain uses TRBV5-5 and TRBJ2-2, with 10 bases matching TRBD1. The origin of this receptor is a human donor in good health. Sequenced material: PBMCs. The CDR3 loop is CASSPSPGQGTGELFF. The CDR3, as DNA: TGTGCCAGCAGCCCAAGTCCGGGACAGGGGACCGGGGAGCTGTTTTTT.